The 29 T cell receptor beta chains presented below share a single source sample, sequenced in a study of blood T cell repertoires in COVID-19. The assay was immunoSEQ multiplex PCR, and TCRdb's table has in-frame clones only and misses some. The sample lists 150,000 to 200,000 clones, 60% to 85% occurring once. Material for sequencing was peripheral blood. These receptors originate from a woman between 50 and 59 years old with active or convalescent COVID-19.

This rearrangement joins TRBV19 to TRBJ1-5; 7 bases match TRBD1. The V gene's germline CDR1 is LNHDA and CDR2 SQIVND (reference sequence). This CDR3 has 13 amino acids. The junction had 4 bases not matched to a gene; V was cut back by 5 bases and J by 6 bases. CDR3 bases: TGTGCCAGTAGTTTGGACAGGATTCAGCCCCAGCATTTT. Amino acids: CASSLDRIQPQHF. Variable domain in full (rest from reference TRBV19 and TRBJ1-5): DGGITQSPKYLFRKEGQNVTLSCEQNLNHDAMYWYRQDPGQGLRLIYYSQIVNDFQKGDIAEGYSVSREKKESFPLTVTSAQKNPTAFYLCASSLDRIQPQHFGDGTRLSIL.

The gene calls are TRBV30 and TRBJ2-7; 12 bases line up with TRBD1. V was pared by 6 bases and J by 3 bases, with 15 bases of the junction left unmatched. Per the germline V gene, CDR1 is GTSNPN and CDR2 is SVGIG (reference sequence). The CDR3 runs 17 residues. The CDR3 protein is CACSGTGGAQAFYEQYF. The DNA of the CDR3 is TGTGCCTGCTCCGGGACAGGGGGCGCTCAAGCGTTCTACGAGCAGTACTTC.

The genes are TRBV18 and TRBJ1-1; D gene unclear. Per the germline V gene, CDR1 is KGHSH and CDR2 is LQKENI. The CDR3 length is 16 residues. Between the trimmed V and J ends, which lost 4 bases and 1 base, there was a span of 16 bases. The CDR3 region is CASSLSGGSGNTEAFF. CDR3 coding DNA: TGTGCCAGCTCACTTTCGGGTGGCTCGGGGAACACTGAAGCTTTCTTT.

This clone was seen a single time. The gene calls are TRBV5-1 and TRBJ2-1, with 15 bases fitting TRBD2. The V gene end was trimmed by 4 bases and the J gene end by 0 bases; junction bases not matched to a gene: 5. Germline V gene sequence: CDR1 SGHRS, CDR2 YFSETQ. The CDR3 contains 18 residues. CDR3 amino acids: CASSPGLAGGRSYNEQFF. DNA for the CDR3: TGCGCCAGCAGCCCGGGACTAGCGGGGGGCCGCTCCTACAATGAGCAGTTCTTC.

V usage is TRBV6-5 and J usage is TRBJ2-7; the match to TRBD1 covers 10 bases. The V and J ends lost 6 bases and 3 bases, in that order; junction bases with no gene match: 5. Germline CDR1 MNHEY, CDR2 SVGAGI. CDR3 size: 14 residues. This CDR3 is CASSFRDRGYEQYF. CDR3 nucleotide sequence: TGTGCCAGCAGCTTCCGGGACAGGGGCTACGAGCAGTACTTC.

The chain joins TRBV19 to TRBJ2-2; 9 bases agree with TRBD2. V gave up 7 bases and J gave up 4 bases; unmatched junction bases: 7. Germline CDR1 and CDR2: LNHDA and SQIVND (reference sequence). This CDR3 comprises 15 residues. CDR3 sequence reads: CASTIQAGGTGELFF. The CDR3 DNA is TGTGCCAGTACAATCCAAGCGGGAGGCACCGGGGAGCTGTTTTTT. The full variable domain, rest sourced from reference TRBV19 and TRBJ2-2, is DGGITQSPKYLFRKEGQNVTLSCEQNLNHDAMYWYRQDPGQGLRLIYYSQIVNDFQKGDIAEGYSVSREKKESFPLTVTSAQKNPTAFYLCASTIQAGGTGELFFGEGSRLTVL.

A single count supports this clone. The identical CDR3 is also encoded by other nucleotide sequences in the sample. The rearrangement uses TRBV6-2 or TRBV6-3 and TRBJ2-3, with 7 bases identical to TRBD2. After removal of 0 bases from V and 5 bases from J, the junction contained 5 bases not matched to a gene. The CDR3 spans 15 residues. The germline V gene has CDR1 MNHEY and CDR2 SVGEGT. The CDR3 here is CASSYSTGGGDTQYF. The CDR3 nucleotides are TGTGCCAGCAGTTACTCGACGGGCGGGGGAGATACGCAGTATTTT.

The chain has TRBV5-4 and TRBJ2-3; the D gene is possibly TRBD1 (6 bases). Trimming removed 0 bases from V and 3 bases from J, with 11 bases in between. Germline CDR1 SGHNT, CDR2 YYREEE (reference sequence). The CDR3 runs to 15 residues. The CDR3 DNA reads TGTGCCAGCAGCTTGGGACAGGCCGGGACAGATACGCAGTATTTT. This encodes CASSLGQAGTDTQYF.

This clone was recorded at least ten times. This sample includes further DNA sequences coding for the same CDR3. The gene calls are TRBV11-2 and TRBJ2-7; 7 bases fit TRBD1. This CDR3 has 12 residues. V lost 8 bases to trimming and J lost 3 bases; unmatched junction nucleotides: 4. CDR1 and CDR2 (germline): SGHAT, FQNNGV. The CDR3 nucleotides are TGTGCCAGCCTGAGGACAGGCTACGAGCAGTACTTC. It encodes CASLRTGYEQYF. Together with reference TRBV11-2 and TRBJ2-7, the CDR3 gives the full variable domain: EAGVAQSPRYKIIEKRQSVAFWCNPISGHATLYWYQQILGQGPKLLIQFQNNGVVDDSQLPKDRFSAERLKGVDSTLKIQPAKLEDSAVYLCASLRTGYEQYFGPGTRLTVT.

The V call is TRBV10-3, the J call TRBJ2-5; possibly TRBD1 for D (6 bases). The V end was cut by 0 bases, the J end by 3 bases, with 11 bases between. In germline, CDR1 is ENHRY, CDR2 SYGVKD. The CDR3 length is 15 residues. The CDR3 nucleotides read TGTGCCATCAGTGAGTCGCAACAGGGCAAAGAGACCCAGTACTTC. It yields the protein CAISESQQGKETQYF.

The sample holds one count of this clone. V usage is TRBV6-2 or TRBV6-3 and J usage is TRBJ2-5; D perhaps matches TRBD1 (6 bases). The germline CDR1 and CDR2 sequences are MNHEY and SVGEGT. The V end lost 6 bases, the J end lost 4 bases, and 15 bases lay between the germline ends. The CDR3 contains 14 residues. Here the CDR3 reads CASSPQGSRETQYF. The CDR3 region has the DNA TGTGCCAGCAGCCCACAGGGTTCTCGAGAGACCCAGTACTTC.

The genes are TRBV5-1 and TRBJ1-4, with a weak D call TRBD1 (5 bases). The CDR3 totals 13 residues. Germline lookup yields CDR1 SGHRS and CDR2 YFSETQ. Trimming left V 0 bases short and J 7 bases short, with 7 bases between. The DNA of the CDR3 is TGCGCCAGCAGCTTGGGCAGGGCTGAAAAACTGTTTTTT. Amino acids: CASSLGRAEKLFF. Full variable domain (remainder filled in from reference TRBV5-1 and TRBJ1-4): KAGVTQTPRYLIKTRGQQVTLSCSPISGHRSVSWYQQTPGQGLQFLFEYFSETQRNKGNFPGRFSGRQFSNSRSEMNVSTLELGDSALYLCASSLGRAEKLFFGSGTQLSVL.

A word on this clone: At the DNA level, this CDR3 is encoded by other sequences in the same sample as well. The chain joins TRBV30 to TRBJ1-5; the D gene is possibly TRBD1 (6 bases). The CDR3 runs to 13 residues. The V and J ends lost 0 bases and 4 bases respectively, with 7 bases between them. Per the germline V gene, CDR1 is GTSNPN and CDR2 is SVGIG (reference sequence). CDR3 region: CAWSVRGNQPQHF. In DNA form, the CDR3 reads TGTGCCTGGAGTGTAAGGGGGAATCAGCCCCAGCATTTT.

The chain has TRBV7-2 and TRBJ1-5, with 10 bases aligning to TRBD1. From germline, CDR1 is SGHTA and CDR2 FQGNSA. The CDR3 is 16 residues long. With V trimmed by 0 bases and J by 6 bases, 5 bases remained unmatched. The CDR3 reads CASSLAGGTGVQPQHF. The CDR3 nucleotides are TGTGCCAGCAGCTTAGCGGGTGGGACAGGGGTTCAGCCCCAGCATTTT.

The chain uses TRBV28 and TRBJ1-4; 7 bases line up with TRBD1. The J segment lost 11 bases and the V segment lost 5 bases, leaving 14 bases of the junction unmatched. This CDR3 spans 15 amino acids. Germline assignment: CDR1 MDHEN and CDR2 SYDVKM. The CDR3 nucleotides read TGTGCCAGCAGTCCGCCCCAGGGGGAACTTGTGAAACTGTTTTTT. Encoded protein: CASSPPQGELVKLFF.

This clone was seen just once. The chain links TRBV5-1 to TRBJ2-1, with 9 nucleotides matching TRBD2. V shed 0 bases, J shed 6 bases, and the junction held 7 bases outside the gene matches. The length of the CDR3 is 16 residues. Germline CDR1 and CDR2: SGHRS and YFSETQ. Here the CDR3 DNA reads TGCGCCAGCAGCTTGGGACTAGCGGTGCAGCTCAATGAGCAGTTCTTC. Protein: CASSLGLAVQLNEQFF. Drawing the rest from reference TRBV5-1 and TRBJ2-1, the complete variable domain is KAGVTQTPRYLIKTRGQQVTLSCSPISGHRSVSWYQQTPGQGLQFLFEYFSETQRNKGNFPGRFSGRQFSNSRSEMNVSTLELGDSALYLCASSLGLAVQLNEQFFGPGTRLTVL.

There are a few counts of this clone. The rearrangement links TRBV13 to TRBJ2-7; D gene ambiguous. The CDR3 spans 11 residues. CDR1 and CDR2 (germline): PRHDT, FYEKMQ (reference sequence). V lost 4 bases and J 3 bases, leaving 4 bases between the germline ends. The CDR3 loop is CASSSHYEQYF. In DNA, the CDR3 is TGTGCCAGCAGCTCCCACTACGAGCAGTACTTC.

The chain joins TRBV5-1 to TRBJ1-2; the match to TRBD1 covers 9 bases. CDR3 length: 15 amino acids. Unmatched junction bases numbered 12, after V lost 4 bases and J lost 8 bases. CDR1 is SGHRS and CDR2 is YFSETQ in the germline V gene. CDR3 protein: CASSLRTGGGDGYTF. The CDR3 bases are TGCGCCAGCAGCCTCAGAACAGGGGGCGGGGACGGCTACACCTTC. Using reference TRBV5-1 and TRBJ1-2 for the parts outside the CDR3, the full variable domain is KAGVTQTPRYLIKTRGQQVTLSCSPISGHRSVSWYQQTPGQGLQFLFEYFSETQRNKGNFPGRFSGRQFSNSRSEMNVSTLELGDSALYLCASSLRTGGGDGYTFGSGTRLTVV.

This chain links TRBV4-3 with TRBJ2-2, with TRBD2 matching 9 bases. With V trimmed by 1 base and J by 4 bases, 4 bases remained unmatched. CDR1 LGHNA and CDR2 YSLEER come from the germline V gene. The CDR3 is 16 amino acids. Here the CDR3 DNA reads TGCGCCAGCAGCCAAGGAGCGGGGGGTGTCACCGGGGAGCTGTTTTTT. Its protein is CASSQGAGGVTGELFF.

In its sample, this clone was seen a few times. The chain links TRBV7-2 to TRBJ2-7; 10 nucleotides line up with TRBD2. Losses at the gene ends were 1 base for V and 3 bases for J; bases not matched to a gene: 6. Germline assignment: CDR1 SGHTA and CDR2 FQGNSA. The CDR3 runs 16 residues. CDR3 residues: CASSLGTSGPYYEQYF. As DNA, the CDR3 is TGTGCCAGCAGCTTAGGGACTAGCGGCCCCTACTACGAGCAGTACTTC.

The V and J genes are TRBV25-1 and TRBJ2-5, with D perhaps TRBD1 (6 bases). The CDR3 has 16 amino acids. Trimming removed 1 base from V and 2 bases from J, with 14 bases in between. Germline CDR1 MGHDK, CDR2 SYGVNS. CDR3 coding DNA: TGTGCCAGCAGTGAATTAGGTGGCAGGGGACAAGAGACCCAGTACTTC. Amino acid sequence: CASSELGGRGQETQYF.

The J gene is TRBJ2-7, the V gene TRBV11-2, with 9 bases lining up with TRBD2. With 2 bases clipped from V and 2 bases from J, the junction kept 10 bases outside the gene matches. This CDR3 region has 17 residues. The germline gives CDR1 SGHAT, CDR2 FQNNGV. The CDR3 reads CASSLLSGSTVTYEQYF. CDR3 DNA sequence: TGTGCCAGCAGCTTACTTAGCGGGAGTACAGTTACCTACGAGCAGTACTTC.

The sample holds a few counts of this clone. The V call is TRBV28, the J call TRBJ2-2; 8 bases line up with TRBD1. Germline CDR1 is MDHEN and CDR2 is SYDVKM. CDR3 size: 17 residues. The V and J ends lost 3 bases and 0 bases, in that order; junction bases with no gene match: 6. CDR3 protein: CASSFLWTGSNTGELFF. The CDR3 DNA reads as TGTGCCAGCAGTTTTCTATGGACAGGGTCGAACACCGGGGAGCTGTTTTTT.

The chain combines TRBV18 with TRBJ1-3; 7 nucleotides align to TRBD1. There are 15 residues in the CDR3. The junction had 4 bases not matched to a gene; V was cut back by 5 bases and J by 0 bases. CDR1 is KGHSH and CDR2 is LQKENI in the germline V gene. In nucleotides, the CDR3 is TGTGCCAGCTCAGAAGGGGGCATCTCTGGAAACACCATATATTTT. Amino acids: CASSEGGISGNTIYF.

The chain is built from TRBV6-2 or TRBV6-3 and TRBJ2-1, with D uncertain. This CDR3 spans 12 amino acids. Germline CDR1 and CDR2: MNHEY and SVGEGT. V was shortened by 6 bases and J by 6 bases, with 9 bases between the two germline ends. CDR3 amino acids: CASSPLVNEQFF. The CDR3 DNA follows: TGTGCCAGCAGCCCCCTAGTCAATGAGCAGTTCTTC.

The chain uses TRBV4-2 and TRBJ1-4, with a possible D match to TRBD1 (5 bases). Germline CDR1 LGHNA, CDR2 YNFKEQ. The CDR3 is 16 amino acids. Trimming pared 1 base from V and 8 bases from J, leaving 17 bases between. The CDR3 DNA reads TGTGCCAGCAGCCAAGTGACGGGGCCCGGAGGGGAAAAACTGTTTTTT. Translated: CASSQVTGPGGEKLFF.

The chain links TRBV7-2 to TRBJ1-4, with D unresolved. Trimming took 3 bases from V and 4 from J, leaving 12 bases between them. From germline, CDR1 is SGHTA and CDR2 FQGNSA. The CDR3 has 15 residues. The CDR3 DNA sequence: TGTGCCAGCAGCTTGAGGAGAGCAAGTAATGAAAAACTGTTTTTT. This sequence encodes CASSLRRASNEKLFF.

This clone was counted a single time. This rearrangement joins TRBV9 to TRBJ1-4; D gene unclear. Per germline, CDR1 SGDLS and CDR2 YYNGEE. Trimming took 0 bases from V and 8 from J, leaving 11 bases between them. There are 14 residues in the CDR3. Here the CDR3 reads CASSVDPNSEKLFF. CDR3 DNA: TGTGCCAGCAGCGTAGACCCCAATAGCGAAAAACTGTTTTTT.

The chain recombines TRBV7-9 with TRBJ2-2; D unresolved. The CDR3 contains 15 residues. Trimming cost V 2 bases and J 3 bases, with 10 bases left between them. Looked up from germline, CDR1 is SEHNR and CDR2 is FQNEAQ (reference sequence). CDR3 coding DNA: TGTGCCAGCAGCTTACTCGTCTCCTACACCGGGGAGCTGTTTTTT. It is translated as CASSLLVSYTGELFF.